What follows are 25 T cell receptor beta chains derived from one specimen sequenced in a study of molecular identifiers for immune sequencing clone quantification. TCRdb analysed the PCR reads with MiXCR anew, one entry per CDR3 protein. The sample lists about 640,000 distinct CDR3 sequences; just under 20% were seen once. The specimen sequenced was naive CD8+ T cells from blood, with Jurkat cell RNA spiked in. Subset defined: FACS-sorted CD8+CD4-CCR7+CD45RA+ naive T cells. These receptors came from a human donor in good health. Some libraries in this study had Jurkat cell RNA spiked in.

This clonotype occurred many times. The J gene is TRBJ2-7, the V gene TRBV4-3, with TRBD2 matching over 7 bases. CDR1 and CDR2 from the germline V gene are LGHNA and YSLEER. The CDR3 contains 16 residues. The junction had 6 bases not matched to a gene; V was cut back by 0 bases and J by 1 base. In DNA, the CDR3 is TGCGCCAGCAGCCAAGACCGCGGGAGTACGTCCTACGAGCAGTACTTC. It translates to CASSQDRGSTSYEQYF.

In its sample, this clonotype was seen many times. The chain joins TRBV12-3 or TRBV12-4 to TRBJ2-2, with a possible D match to TRBD1 (6 bases). Trimming left V 3 bases short and J 1 base short, with 15 bases between. The CDR3 runs 17 residues. This chain's CDR3 is CASSLEALQGNTGELFF. The CDR3 DNA reads TGTGCCAGCAGTTTGGAAGCATTACAGGGGAACACCGGGGAGCTGTTTTTT.

This clonotype was seen more than once but under ten times. The chain uses TRBV20-1 and TRBJ2-5; 8 bases map to TRBD1. J gave up 4 bases and V 4 bases, and 14 bases lay outside the gene matches. The CDR3 covers 16 residues. The V gene's germline CDR1 is DFQATT and CDR2 SNEGSKA (reference sequence). The CDR3, as DNA: TGCAGTGCTACCGACAGGGGTTTATTAGGAGTAGAGACCCAGTACTTC. Translation: CSATDRGLLGVETQYF.

This clonotype appeared once. A read error is possible here, since a much larger clone lies one base away. The chain couples TRBV27 to TRBJ2-7, with a possible D match to TRBD2 (5 bases). The CDR3 is 14 amino acids. Germline lookup yields CDR1 MNHEY and CDR2 SMNVEV (reference sequence). In DNA, the CDR3 is TGTGCCGGCAGCTCCCCCGGGGAAACGGACGAGCAGTACTTC. Translating gives CAGSSPGETDEQYF.

This chain uses TRBV29-1 with TRBJ2-2; D gene uncertain. The ends were cut back, 2 bases at V and 4 bases at J, with 8 bases in the middle. Germline assignment: CDR1 SQVTM and CDR2 ANQGSEA. This CDR3 contains 13 residues. CDR3 residues: CSVELVSTGELFF. Written as DNA, the CDR3 is TGCAGCGTTGAACTAGTAAGCACCGGGGAGCTGTTTTTT.

This clonotype was counted only a few times. The J gene is TRBJ1-1, the V gene TRBV19; 7 bases agree with TRBD1. Germline CDR1 reads LNHDA; CDR2 reads SQIVND (reference sequence). This CDR3 is built from 15 residues. Trimming cost V 5 bases and J 6 bases; bases outside gene matches: 12. The CDR3, as DNA: TGTGCCAGTAGTCAACCACACAGGGGTATGCCTGAAGCTTTCTTT. Its protein product is CASSQPHRGMPEAFF.

Worth noting for this clonotype: A much larger clone is a single base away; this may be a read error. The chain recombines TRBV11-2 with TRBJ2-1, with a weak D call TRBD2 (6 bases). V lost 5 bases to trimming and J lost 5 bases, with 19 bases between them. The germline CDR1 and CDR2 sequences are SGHAT and FQNNGV. The CDR3 runs 16 residues. The CDR3 coding sequence is TGTGCCAGCAGCCCTAGGGTCCGGGAGAGTCACAATGAGCAGTTCTTC. This encodes CASSPRVRESHNEQFF.

This clonotype came up a few times. V is TRBV11-2 and J is TRBJ1-1, with D unclear. The V gene lost 5 bases and the J gene lost 7 bases, with 14 bases spanning the gap. Germline V gene sequence: CDR1 SGHAT, CDR2 FQNNGV. CDR3 length: 13 amino acids. CDR3 sequence reads: CASSPQPRNEAFF. In DNA, the CDR3 is TGTGCCAGCAGCCCACAGCCCCGGAATGAAGCTTTCTTT.

This clonotype was counted many times. This chain uses TRBV15 with TRBJ2-1, with 7 bases that match TRBD2. Germline V gene data show CDR1 as LNHNV and CDR2 as YYDKDF (reference sequence). Unmatched junction bases numbered 3, after V lost 6 bases and J lost 4 bases. The CDR3 spans 13 residues. The chain's CDR3 is CATSAGAYNEQFF. The CDR3 bases are TGTGCCACCAGTGCGGGAGCTTACAATGAGCAGTTCTTC.

To note about this clonotype: One junction end does not reproduce the germline sequence, and a read error may be involved. The chain employs TRBV7-9 and TRBJ2-2; a weak D match, TRBD2 (5 bases). This CDR3 is 12 amino acids long. CDR1 and CDR2 from the germline V gene are SEHNR and FQNEAQ (reference sequence). The CDR3 region is CASSFNTGELSF. In nucleotides, the CDR3 is TGTGCCAGCAGCTTCAACACCGGGGAGCTGTCCTTT.

This clonotype was seen more than once but under ten times. V gene TRBV7-6 combines with J gene TRBJ2-2; D remains ambiguous. The germline V gene has CDR1 SGHVS and CDR2 FNYEAQ. Trimming removed 0 bases from V and 7 bases from J, with 3 bases in between. This CDR3 has 12 amino acids. For the CDR3, the DNA is TGTGCCAGCAGCTTAGCGTACGGGGAGCTGTTTTTT. The encoded protein is CASSLAYGELFF.

In its sample, this clonotype was seen many times. The chain recombines TRBV2 with TRBJ1-2; maybe TRBD1 (5 bases). The germline V and J ends were trimmed by 7 bases and 4 bases, with 16 bases remaining between them. Germline V gives CDR1 SNHLY, CDR2 FYNNEI. The CDR3 totals 14 residues. The DNA of the CDR3 is TGTGCCAGCATCGCGGCAGGGAGGAGCTATGGCTACACCTTC. This translates into CASIAAGRSYGYTF. Drawing the rest from reference TRBV2 and TRBJ1-2, the complete variable domain is EPEVTQTPSHQVTQMGQEVILRCVPISNHLYFYWYRQILGQKVEFLVSFYNNEISEKSEIFDDQFSVERPDGSNFTLKIRSTKLEDSAMYFCASIAAGRSYGYTFGSGTRLTVV.

This clonotype was observed a few times. The chain joins TRBV6-2 or TRBV6-3 to TRBJ1-4; no definite D call. The V gene's germline CDR1 is MNHEY and CDR2 SVGEGT. This CDR3 is 12 amino acids long. Trimming left V 3 bases short and J 10 bases short, with 9 bases between. The CDR3 DNA follows: TGTGCCAGCAGTTATGGATCCGGAAAACTGTTTTTT. Its translation is CASSYGSGKLFF.

The table lists this clonotype with many counts. J is TRBJ2-1 and V is TRBV3-1; D not certain. V shed 1 base and J shed 8 bases, with 6 bases lying between them. This CDR3 is 12 amino acids long. From germline, CDR1 is LGHDT and CDR2 YNNKEL (reference sequence). CDR3 amino acids: CASSQVSDEQFF. The CDR3 DNA reads TGTGCCAGCAGCCAAGTGTCGGATGAGCAGTTCTTC.

The sample holds many counts of this clonotype. The genes are TRBV27 and TRBJ2-6; 7 bases are a match to TRBD1. The length of the CDR3 is 16 residues. The V and J ends lost 7 bases and 4 bases, in that order; junction bases with no gene match: 10. CDR1 MNHEY and CDR2 SMNVEV come from the germline V gene (reference sequence). CDR3 protein: CASTRQGLAGANVLTF. As DNA, the CDR3 is TGTGCCAGCACCCGACAGGGTCTGGCGGGGGCCAACGTCCTGACTTTC.

The table lists this clonotype with many counts. The rearrangement uses TRBV6-2 or TRBV6-3 and TRBJ1-5; D call uncertain. V lost 2 bases and J lost 1, with 18 bases in between. Germline V gene lookup returns CDR1 MNHEY and CDR2 SVGEGT. There are 18 residues in the CDR3. CDR3 sequence: CASSYPAESIGSNQPQHF. In DNA, the CDR3 is TGTGCCAGCAGTTACCCGGCAGAATCCATCGGCAGCAATCAGCCCCAGCATTTT.

As concerns this clonotype: A junction boundary mismatches the germline segment, possibly from a read error. The chain uses TRBV5-1 and TRBJ2-7; D is tentatively TRBD1 or TRBD2 (5 bases each). Germline CDR1 reads SGHRS; CDR2 reads YFSETQ. There are 12 residues in the CDR3. CDR3 coding DNA: TGCGCCAGCAGCATGGCCGGGGCCGAGCGGTACTTC. Encoded protein: CASSMAGAERYF.

This chain uses TRBV27 with TRBJ2-3; 7 nucleotides match TRBD1. Germline CDR1 and CDR2: MNHEY and SMNVEV (reference sequence). Losses at the gene ends were 6 bases for V and 5 bases for J; bases not matched to a gene: 8. The CDR3 has 14 amino acids. For the CDR3, the DNA is TGTGCCAGCAGCCTAGACAGGGCTAGAGATACGCAGTATTTT. Protein product: CASSLDRARDTQYF.

Many counts were recorded for this clonotype. The CDR3 DNA reads TGTGCCAGCAGGGAAAGCGGGACGGCAATCTATGGCTACACCTTC. Its translation is CASRESGTAIYGYTF. J is TRBJ1-2 and V is TRBV5-6; D perhaps matches TRBD1 (5 bases). This CDR3 has 15 amino acids. The germline gives CDR1 SGHDT, CDR2 YYEEEE. The germline V and J ends were trimmed by 5 bases and 4 bases, with 18 bases remaining between them.

This clonotype was counted many times. This chain uses TRBV18 with TRBJ2-3, with 12 bases that match TRBD2. Germline assignment: CDR1 KGHSH and CDR2 LQKENI. The CDR3 is 18 residues long. The trim removed 2 bases at V and 3 bases at J, leaving 9 bases unmatched. CDR3 DNA: TGTGCCAGCTCACCAACTAGCGGGAGGATCGGTGGGACAGATACGCAGTATTTT. Residues: CASSPTSGRIGGTDTQYF. Full variable domain (outside the CDR3, taken from reference TRBV18 and TRBJ2-3): NAGVMQNPRHLVRRRGQEARLRCSPMKGHSHVYWYRQLPEEGLKFMVYLQKENIIDESGMPKERFSAEFPKEGPSILRIQQVVRGDSAAYFCASSPTSGRIGGTDTQYFGPGTRLTVL.

This sequence joins TRBV27 and TRBJ2-2, with 10 bases fitting TRBD1. This CDR3 is 14 amino acids long. Per germline, CDR1 MNHEY and CDR2 SMNVEV (reference sequence). V lost 8 bases and J lost 6; bases outside the gene matches: 6. The DNA for the CDR3 is TGTGCCAGCTCGGGACAGGGGATGTCCGGGGAGCTGTTTTTT. Translation: CASSGQGMSGELFF.

In this sample, this clonotype turned up many times. This chain connects TRBV4-3 to TRBJ2-1, with D perhaps TRBD2 (5 bases). Trimming shortened V by 4 bases and J by 4 bases, and 8 bases separated the two germline ends. The CDR3 length is 13 residues. Germline CDR1 is LGHNA and CDR2 is YSLEER. CDR3 DNA: TGCGCCAGCAGCCCCGGGATTTACAATGAGCAGTTCTTC. Encoded protein: CASSPGIYNEQFF.

This clonotype came up many times. This chain uses TRBV20-1 with TRBJ2-3; weak D call: TRBD1 (6 bases). Trimming shortened V by 5 bases and J by 0 bases, and 18 bases separated the two germline ends. Per germline, CDR1 DFQATT and CDR2 SNEGSKA (reference sequence). This CDR3 contains 16 residues. This chain's CDR3 is CSASPQDSLSTDTQYF. In DNA, the CDR3 is TGCAGTGCTTCCCCCCAGGACAGCTTAAGCACAGATACGCAGTATTTT.

This clonotype was found once. A junction boundary mismatches the germline segment, possibly from a read error. The chain has TRBV2 and TRBJ1-1, with D tentatively TRBD1 (5 bases). This CDR3 has 12 amino acids. The germline V gene encodes CDR1 SNHLY and CDR2 FYNNEI. CDR3 DNA sequence: TGTGCCGGCAGCCCCCTAGGGACCGAGGCTTTCTTT. Amino acid sequence: CAGSPLGTEAFF.

Concerning this clonotype: A much larger clonotype is one base distant, so this may be a read error. The CDR3 DNA follows: TGCAGTGCCCCCTTCCATGGGGTTACCCAATTGGGCAAAGACATTCAGTACTTC. Encoded protein: CSAPFHGVTQLGKDIQYF. The J gene is TRBJ2-4, the V gene TRBV20-1; no clear D. The germline gives CDR1 DFQATT, CDR2 SNEGSKA (reference sequence). The CDR3 sequence is 18 residues long.